The source of this T cell receptor beta chain is a study of metastatic and nonmetastatic thyroid tumors. The study, taken as a whole, reports: Malignant thyroid tumors reportedly exceeded benign nodules significantly in TCR beta diversity, with the difference appearing in blood and tumor.

From the PCR reads, TCRdb re-called clones with MiXCR. The sample lists under 8,500 clones; 39% were seen once. All patients were untreated before thyroid surgery. Germline CDR1 and CDR2: ENHRY and SYGVKD. V lost 8 bases and J 0 bases, leaving 18 bases between the germline ends. The CDR3 spans 16 residues. This clone ranks as medium-sized. Its target is unknown. The clonotype comes from a female donor with papillary thyroid cancer or a benign thyroid nodule (not recorded which). Some clones in this sample may be carry-over from other donors' samples. The sample was tumor tissue. V usage is TRBV10-3 and J usage is TRBJ2-3, with D possibly TRBD2 on 7 matching bases. The CDR3 loop reads CAIRGAERGSTDTQYF. The CDR3 bases are TGTGCCATCCGGGGGGCTGAAAGGGGAAGCACAGATACGCAGTATTTT.